This is a list of T cell receptor beta chains from one sample in a study of regulatory T cells in long-lasting Graves disease. TCRdb re-analysed the multiplex PCR reads in MiXCR, keeping a single row per CDR3 protein. The sample lists 410,000 or so distinct CDR3 sequences, 15% occurring once. The data were also submitted as part of a second study, on T cells in Graves' hyperthyroidism and ophthalmopathy.

Sequences were derived from peripheral blood mononuclear cells (PBMCs), sampled at new diagnosis, from a patient treated with antithyroid drugs. The receptors derive from a woman between 25 and 40 years old with Graves disease. Each CDR3 is given with its conserved first and last residue. A D gene is named only where the DNA matches it firmly. Clone size appears in some rows only: once, few, many, or a class for an expanded clone.

TRBJ1-1	TRBV5-1	.	.	TGCGCCAGCAGCTTGAACGGACAGCCGAACACTGAAGCTTTCTTT	CASSLNGQPNTEAFF
TRBJ2-1	TRBV6-2/TRBV6-3	.	many	TGTGCCAGCAGTTACTCGTGGGGATCTAATGAGCAGTTCTTC	CASSYSWGSNEQFF
TRBJ2-1	TRBV14	TRBD2	many	TGTGCCAGCAGCCAAGAGATAGCGGGAGTAAGGGAGCAGTTCTTC	CASSQEIAGVREQFF
TRBJ2-5	TRBV11-3	TRBD1	many	TGTGCCAGCAGATCTACAGGGGACGAGACCCAGTACTTC	CASRSTGDETQYF
TRBJ2-7	TRBV20-1	TRBD1	many	TGCAGTGCTATAGACAGGGGGAGCTCCTACGAGCAGTACTTC	CSAIDRGSSYEQYF
TRBJ2-4	TRBV12-3/TRBV12-4	.	many	TGTGCCAGCAGTTTAGCGGGAATGTCCAAAAACATTCAGTACTTC	CASSLAGMSKNIQYF
TRBJ2-3	TRBV6-2/TRBV6-3	TRBD2	many	TGTGCCAGCAGTTACTCGAGGCTAGCGGCTACCAGCACAGATACGCAGTATTTT	CASSYSRLAATSTDTQYF
TRBJ1-4	TRBV6-1	TRBD1	few	TGTGCCAGCAGCACTACAGGGGTCTACTCAACTAATGAAAAACTGTTTTTT	CASSTTGVYSTNEKLFF
TRBJ1-2	TRBV3-1	TRBD1	few	TGTGCCAGCAGCCGAAGTGGGGCACAGGGGTATGGCTACACCTTC	CASSRSGAQGYGYTF
TRBJ2-1	TRBV7-3	.	few	TGTGCCAGCAGCTTAAATTTTCGACCCTACAATGAGCAGTTCTTC	CASSLNFRPYNEQFF
TRBJ1-5	TRBV10-3	TRBD1	many	TGTGCCATCAGAGCCGGGACAGGGTATAATCAGCCCCAGCATTTT	CAIRAGTGYNQPQHF
TRBJ2-2	TRBV10-3	.	few	TGTGCCATCAGTGAGTCGTGGATCAGGGACACCGGGGAGCTGTTTTTT	CAISESWIRDTGELFF
TRBJ1-2	TRBV30	TRBD1	many	TGTGCCTGCCAAGCAGGACAGGGAGGCTATGGCTACACCTTC	CACQAGQGGYGYTF
TRBJ2-7	TRBV28	.	many	TGTGCCAGCAGCTTGGGCCGGCTCTACGAGCAGTACTTC	CASSLGRLYEQYF
TRBJ1-1	TRBV24-1	.	.	TGTGCCACCAGTGATCCAACACCCGGGGCCACTGAAGCTTTCTTT	CATSDPTPGATEAFF
TRBJ2-1	TRBV30	.	many	TGTGCCTGGGTGCCTCGAGATGAGCAGTTCTTC	CAWVPRDEQFF
TRBJ2-3	TRBV7-6	.	many	TGTGCCAGCAGCTTAGCCTGGGGGCACACAGATACGCAGTATTTT	CASSLAWGHTDTQYF
TRBJ1-1	TRBV25-1	.	few	TGTGCCAGCAGTGACCCCCACCTAGGGGCTGAAGCTTTCTTT	CASSDPHLGAEAFF
TRBJ2-1	TRBV7-3	.	.	TGTGCCAGCAGCTTAACCCATAGTCAGGATGAGCAGTTCTTC	CASSLTHSQDEQFF
TRBJ2-3	TRBV28	TRBD2	many	TGTGCCAGCAGAGACCCCGGGTTAGCGGGAACTAGCACAGATACGCAGTATTTT	CASRDPGLAGTSTDTQYF
TRBJ2-7	TRBV7-9	.	many	TGTGCCAGCAGCTTAGCGACGGGGTCCCAATCCTACGAGCAGTACTTC	CASSLATGSQSYEQYF
TRBJ2-3	TRBV7-8	TRBD2	few	TGTGCCAGCAGCTTAACGGGACTAGCGGGAGCTGCAGATACGCAGTATTTT	CASSLTGLAGAADTQYF
TRBJ1-4	TRBV12-3/TRBV12-4	.	.	TGTGCCAGCAGTGGACAGATTGGTAATGAAAAACTGTTTTTT	CASSGQIGNEKLFF
TRBJ2-1	TRBV7-3	.	.	TGTGCCAGCAGCCCCCCAGACCTAAATGAAAACAATGAGCAGTTCTTC	CASSPPDLNENNEQFF
TRBJ2-1	TRBV27	.	many	TGTGCCAGCAGTTTATTCTATTGGCCGCATGAGCAGTTCTTC	CASSLFYWPHEQFF
TRBJ2-2	TRBV3-1	.	many	TGTGCCAGCAGGTCGGCCGGGGAGCTGTTTTTT	CASRSAGELFF
TRBJ2-3	TRBV7-9	.	many	TGTGCCAGCAGTCCGTCCGCGGTAAACACAGATACGCAGTATTTT	CASSPSAVNTDTQYF
TRBJ2-5	TRBV6-2/TRBV6-3	TRBD1	many	TGTGCCAGCAGCCGGGACAGGATTGCTGAGACCCAGTACTTC	CASSRDRIAETQYF
TRBJ1-5	TRBV20-1	TRBD1	.	TGCAGTGCTACGCTTGAGGGGGCTGGCAATCAGCCCCAGCATTTT	CSATLEGAGNQPQHF
TRBJ2-1	TRBV20-1	TRBD1	.	TGCAGTGCCGCGGACAGGGCCGTCCTAGGCAATGAGCAGTTCTTC	CSAADRAVLGNEQFF
TRBJ2-5	TRBV10-3	TRBD2	many	TGTGCCATCAGTGAGCCTGGACTAGCGGGGCAAGAGACCCAGTACTTC	CAISEPGLAGQETQYF
TRBJ2-2	TRBV18	.	many	TGTGCCAGCTCACCACGTTTAGAGGGTACCGGGGAGCTGTTTTTT	CASSPRLEGTGELFF
TRBJ1-2	TRBV11-2	.	.	TGTGCCAGCAGCCGACCCTACAGTTATGACTACACCTTC	CASSRPYSYDYTF
TRBJ1-2	TRBV5-4	.	.	TGTGCCAGCAAGGCCAGCAGCTATGGCTACACCTTC	CASKASSYGYTF
TRBJ2-1	TRBV20-1	TRBD2	few	TGCAGTGCTAGAGGTCTAGCGGGCAACAATGAGCAGTTCTTC	CSARGLAGNNEQFF
TRBJ2-3	TRBV3-1	.	many	TGTGCCAGCAGAGCGGGTTCCGCTGGAGATACGCAGTATTTT	CASRAGSAGDTQYF
TRBJ2-5	TRBV5-8	TRBD2	few	TGTGCCAGCAGCTTAGGCGCGGGAGGGAGGGCGAGGACCCAGTACTTC	CASSLGAGGRARTQYF
TRBJ1-4	TRBV4-1	.	.	TGCGCCAGCAGCCAAGTAGGGTCGACTAATGAAAAACTGTTTTTT	CASSQVGSTNEKLFF
TRBJ2-4	TRBV19	.	.	TGTGCCAGCCAGGGGGGACCCCTTGCCAAAAACATTCAGTACTTC	CASQGGPLAKNIQYF
TRBJ1-6	TRBV7-3	.	many	TGTGCCAGCAGCTTTGGTGATAATTCACCCCTCCACTTT	CASSFGDNSPLHF
TRBJ2-7	TRBV28	.	many	TGTGCCAGCAGTTTTTCCCCTTTTAACGAGCAGTACTTC	CASSFSPFNEQYF
TRBJ1-2	TRBV2	.	many	TGTGCCAGCAGTGACCACATACGTGGGGTGATTGGCTACACCTTC	CASSDHIRGVIGYTF
TRBJ1-3	TRBV12-3/TRBV12-4	.	.	TGTGCCAGCACCCTGAGGGGAAACACCATATATTTT	CASTLRGNTIYF
TRBJ2-5	TRBV27	.	.	TGTGCCAGCAGTTTTGACGGGACCCAGTACTTC	CASSFDGTQYF
TRBJ2-1	TRBV20-1	TRBD2	many	TGCAGTGCTAGTTCGGGGACTAGGGGTAGTGAGCAGTTCTTC	CSASSGTRGSEQFF
TRBJ2-2	TRBV12-3/TRBV12-4	TRBD1	once	TGTGCCAGCAGTCCTCGGACAGGGCCGACCGGGGAGCTGTTTTTT	CASSPRTGPTGELFF
TRBJ2-1	TRBV20-1	.	many	TGCAGTGCTAGAGATCCGGTGGGTTCCTACAATGAGCAGTTCTTC	CSARDPVGSYNEQFF
TRBJ2-3	TRBV9	.	many	TGTGCCAGCAGCGCTAGGGATGGTGGCACCAGCACAGATACGCAGTATTTT	CASSARDGGTSTDTQYF
TRBJ2-7	TRBV12-3/TRBV12-4	TRBD1	few	TGTGCCAGCAGACAGACAGGGGGCTACGAGCAGTACTTC	CASRQTGGYEQYF
TRBJ2-7	TRBV11-2	.	many	TGTGCCAGCAGCTTAGAAGGGGCGACTACCTACGAGCAGTACTTC	CASSLEGATTYEQYF
TRBJ1-3	TRBV12-3/TRBV12-4	.	few	TGTGCCAGCAGTTTGAGAGGGGCGCATAGCTCTGGAAACACCATATATTTT	CASSLRGAHSSGNTIYF
TRBJ2-1	TRBV6-2/TRBV6-3	TRBD2	many	TGTGCCATACAAGCGGGACCCTACAATGAGCAGTTCTTC	CAIQAGPYNEQFF
TRBJ2-7	TRBV3-1	.	many	TGTGCCAGCAGCCAAGTCGGAGCTAGCTACGAGCAGTACTTC	CASSQVGASYEQYF
TRBJ1-1	TRBV9	.	.	TGTGCCAGCAGCGTAGGATCCCCTACGTCCGAGGTCGCTTTCTTT	CASSVGSPTSEVAFF
TRBJ2-1	TRBV11-3	TRBD2	many	TGTGCCAGCGGTTTTGGGGCAATGAGCGGGAGCAATGAGCAGTTCTTC	CASGFGAMSGSNEQFF
TRBJ2-4	TRBV12-3/TRBV12-4	TRBD2	many	TGTGCCAGCAGCACCGGGACTAGCGGGAGGATTCAGTACTTC	CASSTGTSGRIQYF
TRBJ1-2	TRBV19	.	.	TGTGCCAGTAGTAAGACAATAGGGGGGTTTGGAGGCTACACCTTC	CASSKTIGGFGGYTF